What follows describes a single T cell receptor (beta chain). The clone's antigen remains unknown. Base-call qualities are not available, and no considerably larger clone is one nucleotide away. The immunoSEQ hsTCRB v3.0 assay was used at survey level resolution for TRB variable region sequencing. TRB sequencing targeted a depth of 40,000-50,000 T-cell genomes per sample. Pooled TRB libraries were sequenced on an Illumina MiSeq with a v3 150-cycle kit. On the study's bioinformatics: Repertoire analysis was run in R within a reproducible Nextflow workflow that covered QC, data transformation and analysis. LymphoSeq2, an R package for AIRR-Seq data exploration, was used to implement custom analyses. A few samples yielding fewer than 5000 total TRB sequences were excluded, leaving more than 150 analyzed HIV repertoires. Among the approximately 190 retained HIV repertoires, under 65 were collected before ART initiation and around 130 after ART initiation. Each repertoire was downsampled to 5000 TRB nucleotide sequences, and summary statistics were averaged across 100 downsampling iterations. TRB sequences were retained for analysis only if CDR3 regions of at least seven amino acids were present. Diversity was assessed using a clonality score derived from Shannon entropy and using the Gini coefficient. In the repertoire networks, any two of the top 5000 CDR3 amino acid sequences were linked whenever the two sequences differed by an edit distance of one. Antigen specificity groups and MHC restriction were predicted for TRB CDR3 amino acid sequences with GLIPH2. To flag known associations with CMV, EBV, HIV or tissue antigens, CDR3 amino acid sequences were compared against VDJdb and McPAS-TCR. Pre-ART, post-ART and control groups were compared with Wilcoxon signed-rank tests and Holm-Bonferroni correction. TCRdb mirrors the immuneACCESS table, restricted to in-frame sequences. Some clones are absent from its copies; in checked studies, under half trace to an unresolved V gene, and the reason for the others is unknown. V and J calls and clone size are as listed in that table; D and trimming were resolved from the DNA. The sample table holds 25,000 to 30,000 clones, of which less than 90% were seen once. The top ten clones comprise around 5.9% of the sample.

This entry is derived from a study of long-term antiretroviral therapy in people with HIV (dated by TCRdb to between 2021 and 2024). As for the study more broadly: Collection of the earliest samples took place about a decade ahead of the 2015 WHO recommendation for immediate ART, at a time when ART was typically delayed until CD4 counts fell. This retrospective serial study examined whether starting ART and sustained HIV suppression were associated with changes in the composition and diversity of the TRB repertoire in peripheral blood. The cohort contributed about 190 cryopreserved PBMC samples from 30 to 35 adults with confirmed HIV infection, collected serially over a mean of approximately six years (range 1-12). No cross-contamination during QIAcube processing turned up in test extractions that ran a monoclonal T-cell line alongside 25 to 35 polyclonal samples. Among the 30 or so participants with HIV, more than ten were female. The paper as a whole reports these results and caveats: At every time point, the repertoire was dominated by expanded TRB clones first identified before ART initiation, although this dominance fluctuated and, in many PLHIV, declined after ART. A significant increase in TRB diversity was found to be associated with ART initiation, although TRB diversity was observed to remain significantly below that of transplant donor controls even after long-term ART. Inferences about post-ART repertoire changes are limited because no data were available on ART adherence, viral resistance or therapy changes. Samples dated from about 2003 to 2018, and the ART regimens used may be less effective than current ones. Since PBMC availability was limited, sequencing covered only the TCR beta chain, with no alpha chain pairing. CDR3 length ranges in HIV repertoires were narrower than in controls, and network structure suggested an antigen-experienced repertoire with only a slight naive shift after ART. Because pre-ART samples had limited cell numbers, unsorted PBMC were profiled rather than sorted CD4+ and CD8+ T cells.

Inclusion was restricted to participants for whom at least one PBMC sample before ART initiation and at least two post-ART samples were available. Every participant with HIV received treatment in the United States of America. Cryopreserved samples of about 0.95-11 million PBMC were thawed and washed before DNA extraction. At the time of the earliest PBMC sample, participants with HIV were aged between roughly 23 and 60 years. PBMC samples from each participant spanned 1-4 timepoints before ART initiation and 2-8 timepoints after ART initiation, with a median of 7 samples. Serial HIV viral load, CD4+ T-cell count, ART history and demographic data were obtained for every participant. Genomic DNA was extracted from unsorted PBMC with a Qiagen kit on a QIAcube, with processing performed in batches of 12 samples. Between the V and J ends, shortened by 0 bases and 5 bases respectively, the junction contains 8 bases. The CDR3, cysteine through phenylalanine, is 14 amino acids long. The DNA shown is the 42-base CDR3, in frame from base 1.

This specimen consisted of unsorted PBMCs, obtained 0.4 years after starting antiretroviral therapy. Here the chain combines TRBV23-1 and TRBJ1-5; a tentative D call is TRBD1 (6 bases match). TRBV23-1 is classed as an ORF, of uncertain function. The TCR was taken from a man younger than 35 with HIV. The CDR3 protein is CASSQSGGDQPQHF. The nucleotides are TGCGCCAGCAGTCAATCAGGGGGAGATCAGCCCCAGCATTTT.